These T cell receptor beta chains were read from a single sample in a study of T cell responses to AZD1222 COVID-19 vaccine. TCRdb's table, derived via immunoSEQ multiplex PCR, lists solely in-frame clones and lacks some. The data show some 100,000 clones, 80% to 90% seen once. Here the sequenced sample was peripheral blood, taken 28 days after the second AZD1222 dose. These receptors were obtained from an adult who received the AZD1222 COVID-19 vaccine. CDR3s include the opening cysteine and the closing phenylalanine or tryptophan. The order of the fields is clone size, CDR3 length, D gene, J gene, V gene, CDR3 protein, CDR3 DNA. The D gene is left open where the match is weak. Clone size is given for some rows only: seen once, a few or many times, or a class if the clone is expanded.

.	14	.	TRBJ2-1	TRBV9	CASSSTNGDNEQFF	TGTGCCAGCAGCTCAACAAATGGGGACAATGAGCAGTTCTTC
.	15	.	TRBJ2-2	TRBV19	CASRWRTANTGELFF	TGTGCCAGTAGATGGCGGACAGCGAACACCGGGGAGCTGTTTTTT
once	13	.	TRBJ2-7	TRBV9	CASSPPASYEQYF	TGTGCCAGCAGCCCCCCAGCTTCCTACGAGCAGTACTTC
.	15	.	TRBJ2-1	TRBV2	CASSEVGAPPNEQFF	TGTGCCAGCAGTGAAGTGGGGGCCCCTCCAAATGAGCAGTTCTTC
once	18	TRBD2	TRBJ2-3	TRBV27	CASSPRFRAGGNTDTQYF	TGTGCCAGCAGTCCTAGATTTAGGGCGGGAGGGAACACAGATACGCAGTATTTT
.	15	TRBD1	TRBJ1-4	TRBV3-1/TRBV3-2	CASSQDPQGAGKLFF	TGTGCCAGCAGCCAAGATCCACAGGGGGCTGGAAAACTGTTTTTT
.	13	TRBD1	TRBJ1-2	TRBV3-1/TRBV3-2	CASSRDRAYGYTF	TGTGCCAGCAGTCGTGACAGGGCGTATGGCTACACCTTC
.	17	.	TRBJ1-6	TRBV5-5	CASSGGTLSSYNSPLHF	TGTGCCAGCAGCGGGGGCACGTTGAGCTCCTATAATTCACCCCTCCACTTT
.	15	TRBD2	TRBJ2-7	TRBV6-5	CASSYTGGTSGRYFF	TGTGCCAGCAGTTACACCGGGGGGACTAGCGGGAGATACTTCTTC
.	16	.	TRBJ2-3	TRBV5-1	CASSRDTSVSTDTQYF	TGCGCCAGCTCCCGGGACACTAGCGTTAGCACAGATACGCAGTATTTT
.	15	.	TRBJ2-2	TRBV7-8	CASSQGRGDTGELFF	TGTGCCAGCAGCCAAGGCAGGGGGGACACCGGGGAGCTGTTTTTT
.	13	TRBD1	TRBJ1-1	TRBV10-1	CASSQTGRTEAFF	TGCGCCAGCAGTCAGACAGGGAGGACTGAAGCTTTCTTT
.	13	.	TRBJ2-7	TRBV7-9	CASSLVLNYEQYF	TGTGCCAGCAGCTTAGTCTTGAACTACGAGCAGTACTTC
.	17	.	TRBJ2-2	TRBV27	CASSLSPGLANTGELFF	TGTGCCAGCAGTTTATCCCCTGGGCTAGCGAACACCGGGGAGCTGTTTTTT
.	13	.	TRBJ1-1	TRBV15	CATSREQLTEAFF	TGTGCCACCAGCAGAGAACAGCTAACTGAAGCTTTCTTT
.	13	.	TRBJ2-1	TRBV7-9	CASSRGLLDEQFF	TGTGCCAGCAGCAGGGGACTCCTGGATGAGCAGTTCTTC
.	15	.	TRBJ2-2	TRBV4-3	CASSPRRDGTGELFF	TGCGCCAGCAGCCCCCGGAGGGACGGCACCGGGGAGCTGTTTTTT
.	12	.	TRBJ2-2	TRBV29-1	CSVGMGTGELFF	TGCAGCGTTGGTATGGGCACCGGGGAGCTGTTTTTT
.	14	.	TRBJ1-5	TRBV27	CASRRGVSNQPQHF	TGTGCCAGCAGGAGGGGGGTAAGCAATCAGCCCCAGCATTTT
.	14	.	TRBJ1-1	TRBV6-5	CASRLSGMNTEAFF	TGTGCCAGCAGATTGTCAGGGATGAACACTGAAGCTTTCTTT
.	18	TRBD1	TRBJ2-1	TRBV7-8	CASSFRDSLVSLYNEQFF	TGTGCCAGCAGCTTCCGGGACAGTCTAGTCTCCTTGTACAATGAGCAGTTCTTC
.	11	.	TRBJ2-5	TRBV15	CATRVSETQYF	TGTGCCACCAGGGTTTCGGAGACCCAGTACTTC
.	14	TRBD1	TRBJ2-5	TRBV27	CASSLDRGGETQYF	TGTGCCAGCAGTCTCGACAGGGGGGGAGAGACCCAGTACTTC
.	14	TRBD1	TRBJ1-1	TRBV18	CASSRDSRGTEAFF	TGTGCCAGCTCCCGGGACAGCCGTGGGACTGAAGCTTTCTTT
.	14	.	TRBJ1-2	TRBV7-2	CASSRPVPNYGYTF	TGTGCCAGCAGCCGTCCGGTTCCTAACTATGGCTACACCTTC
once	15	.	TRBJ1-6	TRBV11-2	CASSSQGLPLSPLHF	TGTGCCAGCAGCTCGCAGGGGCTACCTCTTTCACCCCTCCACTTT
.	14	.	TRBJ2-7	TRBV18	CASSRNRESYEQYF	TGTGCCAGCTCACGGAACAGGGAATCCTACGAGCAGTACTTC
few	14	.	TRBJ1-6	TRBV10-3	CATQREGSGSPLHF	TGTGCCACTCAGAGGGAAGGTAGTGGATCACCCCTCCACTTT
.	11	.	TRBJ2-1	TRBV7-9	CASPRGNEQFF	TGTGCCAGCCCTAGGGGTAATGAGCAGTTCTTC
once	11	.	TRBJ2-1	TRBV12-3/TRBV12-4	CASGWGNEQFF	TGTGCCAGCGGTTGGGGGAATGAGCAGTTCTTC
.	14	.	TRBJ2-7	TRBV9	CASSKTASSYEQYF	TGTGCCAGCAGCAAAACTGCTAGCTCCTACGAGCAGTACTTC
once	12	TRBD1	TRBJ1-2	TRBV7-9	CASNTQGYGYTF	TGTGCCAGCAACACACAGGGGTATGGCTACACCTTC
.	16	.	TRBJ1-4	TRBV6-5	CASSYSRDSLVEGLFF	TGTGCCAGCAGTTACTCAAGGGACTCACTCGTGGAGGGACTGTTTTTT
.	11	.	TRBJ1-2	TRBV25-1	CASSSGYGYTF	TGTGCCAGCAGTTCAGGGTACGGCTACACCTTC
.	14	.	TRBJ1-4	TRBV6-5	CASSYDDRHEKLFF	TGTGCCAGCAGTTACGACGACCGCCATGAAAAACTGTTTTTT
.	16	.	TRBJ1-5	TRBV19	CASSSFRARPNQPQHF	TGTGCCAGTAGTTCCTTCAGGGCGCGGCCGAATCAGCCCCAGCATTTT
.	14	TRBD1	TRBJ1-4	TRBV30	CAWSRQGQPEKLFF	TGTGCCTGGAGTAGACAGGGACAGCCGGAAAAACTGTTTTTT
.	15	TRBD1	TRBJ1-2	TRBV5-6	CASRSDRRGNYGYTF	TGTGCCAGCAGATCGGACAGGCGGGGAAACTATGGCTACACCTTC
.	15	.	TRBJ1-5	TRBV6-5	CASSPLGGYNQPQHF	TGTGCCAGCAGTCCCCTGGGAGGATACAATCAGCCCCAGCATTTT
once	14	TRBD1	TRBJ2-3	TRBV9	CASSVGQGWDTQYF	TGTGCCAGCAGCGTTGGACAGGGTTGGGATACGCAGTATTTT
.	11	.	TRBJ1-2	TRBV2	CASEGGYGYTF	TGTGCCAGCGAGGGGGGCTATGGCTACACCTTC
.	15	.	TRBJ1-5	TRBV5-1	CASSLRGSEDQPQHF	TGCGCCAGCAGCTTGAGGGGGTCGGAGGATCAGCCCCAGCATTTT
.	14	.	TRBJ1-1	TRBV11-1	CASSHRVVNTEAFF	TGTGCCAGCAGCCATAGAGTAGTGAACACTGAAGCTTTCTTT
.	17	.	TRBJ1-2	TRBV4-2	CASSQDGDNHLANGYTF	TGTGCCAGCAGCCAAGACGGGGACAACCATTTAGCCAATGGCTACACCTTC
.	13	.	TRBJ2-2	TRBV4-2	CASSQAGAGELFF	TGTGCCAGCAGCCAAGCGGGGGCCGGGGAGCTGTTTTTT
.	14	.	TRBJ1-2	TRBV10-2	CASSDGGLDYGYTF	TGCGCCAGCAGTGATGGGGGGCTGGACTATGGCTACACCTTC
.	14	.	TRBJ2-7	TRBV6-5	CASRGQGHTSEQYF	TGTGCCAGCAGGGGTCAAGGCCATACTTCCGAGCAGTACTTC
.	17	TRBD1	TRBJ1-3	TRBV7-9	CASSPRDRSGTGNTIYF	TGTGCCAGCAGCCCTCGGGACAGGTCTGGAACTGGAAACACCATATATTTT
.	15	TRBD1	TRBJ1-2	TRBV4-2	CASSPTGTGENGYTF	TGTGCCAGCAGCCCGACCGGGACAGGGGAGAATGGCTACACCTTC
.	14	.	TRBJ2-7	TRBV10-1	CASSETGLSYEQYF	TGCGCCAGCAGTGAAACAGGGCTTAGCTACGAGCAGTACTTC
once	14	.	TRBJ2-6	TRBV28	CASSLETGANVLTF	TGTGCCAGCAGCCTAGAGACTGGGGCCAACGTCCTGACTTTC
.	14	TRBD1	TRBJ2-3	TRBV27	CASSEQGVTDTQYF	TGTGCCAGCAGTGAACAGGGGGTGACAGATACGCAGTATTTT
.	12	.	TRBJ1-1	TRBV6-6	CASSYSPREAFF	TGTGCCAGCAGTTACTCTCCCAGGGAAGCTTTCTTT
.	17	.	TRBJ1-3	TRBV4-2	CASSQSGTGFSGNTIYF	TGTGCCAGCAGCCAGAGCGGGACGGGGTTCTCTGGAAACACCATATATTTT
.	14	.	TRBJ2-2	TRBV7-3	CASTHGVGTGELFF	TGTGCCAGCACCCACGGGGTCGGTACCGGGGAGCTGTTTTTT
.	14	.	TRBJ2-7	TRBV28	CASSLRQGRYEQYF	TGTGCCAGCAGTTTAAGGCAGGGTCGGTACGAGCAGTACTTC
.	16	TRBD2	TRBJ2-3	TRBV3-1/TRBV3-2	CASSATGLALTDTQYF	TGTGCCAGCAGCGCCACAGGACTAGCGCTTACAGATACGCAGTATTTT
.	15	.	TRBJ2-2	TRBV19	CASSIELLNTGELFF	TGTGCCAGTAGTATAGAACTCCTAAACACCGGGGAGCTGTTTTTT
.	14	TRBD2	TRBJ2-2	TRBV19	CASVGRGNTGELFF	TGTGCCAGTGTGGGGAGGGGTAACACCGGGGAGCTGTTTTTT
.	15	TRBD1	TRBJ2-1	TRBV5-1	CASSEGTGVVNEQFF	TGCGCCAGCAGCGAAGGGACAGGGGTTGTCAATGAGCAGTTCTTC